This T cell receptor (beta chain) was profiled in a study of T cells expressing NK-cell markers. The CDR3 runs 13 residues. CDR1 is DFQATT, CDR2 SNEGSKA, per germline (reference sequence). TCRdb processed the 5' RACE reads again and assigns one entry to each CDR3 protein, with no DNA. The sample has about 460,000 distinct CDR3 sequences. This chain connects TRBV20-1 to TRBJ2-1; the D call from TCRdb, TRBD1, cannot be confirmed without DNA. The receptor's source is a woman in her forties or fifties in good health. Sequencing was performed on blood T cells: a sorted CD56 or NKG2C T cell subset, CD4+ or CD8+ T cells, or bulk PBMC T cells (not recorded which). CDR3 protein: CSALLGASNEQFF.